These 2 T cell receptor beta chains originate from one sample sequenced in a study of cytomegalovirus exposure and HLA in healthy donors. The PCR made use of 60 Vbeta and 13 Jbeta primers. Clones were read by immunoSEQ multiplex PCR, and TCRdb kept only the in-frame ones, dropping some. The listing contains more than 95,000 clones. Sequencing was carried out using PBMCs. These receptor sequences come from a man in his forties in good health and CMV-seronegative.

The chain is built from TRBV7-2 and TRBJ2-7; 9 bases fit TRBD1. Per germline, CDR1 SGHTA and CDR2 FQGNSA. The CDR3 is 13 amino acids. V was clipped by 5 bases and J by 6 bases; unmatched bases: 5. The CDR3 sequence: CASSLGQGREQYF. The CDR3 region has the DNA TGTGCCAGCAGCCTAGGACAGGGGCGCGAGCAGTACTTC. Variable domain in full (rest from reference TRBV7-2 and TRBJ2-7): GAGVSQSPSNKVTEKGKDVELRCDPISGHTALYWYRQSLGQGLEFLIYFQGNSAPDKSGLPSDRFSAERTGGSVSTLTIQRTQQEDSAVYLCASSLGQGREQYFGPGTRLTVT.

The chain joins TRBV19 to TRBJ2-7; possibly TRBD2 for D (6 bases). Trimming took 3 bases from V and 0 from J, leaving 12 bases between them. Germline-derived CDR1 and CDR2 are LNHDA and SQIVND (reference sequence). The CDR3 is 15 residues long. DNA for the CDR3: TGTGCCAGTAGTATGGGTGGGACTCTCTCCTACGAGCAGTACTTC. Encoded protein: CASSMGGTLSYEQYF. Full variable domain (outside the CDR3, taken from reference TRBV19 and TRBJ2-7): DGGITQSPKYLFRKEGQNVTLSCEQNLNHDAMYWYRQDPGQGLRLIYYSQIVNDFQKGDIAEGYSVSREKKESFPLTVTSAQKNPTAFYLCASSMGGTLSYEQYFGPGTRLTVT.